The 17 T cell receptor beta chains listed next were all sequenced from one sample in a study of identifying expanded T cells in peripheral blood. This table comes from immunoSEQ multiplex PCR, and its TCRdb copy is limited to in-frame clones, with some not included. This sample carries more than 75,000 clones, around nine tenths of them seen once, and the ten largest clones take around 3.8%. Sample: blood. The receptor set was obtained from a person between 18 and 69 years old in good health.

The chain has TRBV18 and TRBJ1-4; the D gene is possibly TRBD1 (5 bases). Trimming removed 2 bases at V and 8 bases at J, with 9 bases between. Germline values: CDR1 KGHSH, CDR2 LQKENI. CDR3 length: 13 amino acids. The DNA of the CDR3 is TGTGCCAGCTCACCAGCCAGGGTGGAAAAACTGTTTTTT. Its protein product is CASSPARVEKLFF.

CDR3 in DNA: TGTGCCAGCTCAGGGGCCGGACAGGGGAAGGCTGAAGCTTTCTTT. Translated, it gives CASSGAGQGKAEAFF. The J gene is TRBJ1-1, the V gene TRBV18; 9 bases fit TRBD1. CDR1 is KGHSH, CDR2 LQKENI, per germline. Trimming took 5 bases from V and 6 from J; bases not matched to a gene: 10. There are 15 residues in the CDR3.

The V call is TRBV11-2, the J call TRBJ1-3, with TRBD1 as a possible D gene (6 bases). Looked up from germline, CDR1 is SGHAT and CDR2 is FQNNGV. The CDR3 sequence is 16 residues long. V shed 2 bases and J shed 0 bases, with 11 bases lying between them. The CDR3 nucleotides are TGTGCCAGCAGCTTAAGGGTGACAGGCTCTGGAAACACCATATATTTT. It specifies CASSLRVTGSGNTIYF.

The chain recombines TRBV7-9 with TRBJ2-7, with TRBD1 as a possible D gene (6 bases). The CDR3 consists of 13 residues. Germline loops: CDR1 SEHNR, CDR2 FQNEAQ (reference sequence). Trimming shortened V by 2 bases and J by 3 bases, and 8 bases separated the two germline ends. CDR3 sequence reads: CASSLRDNYEQYF. CDR3 sequence (DNA): TGTGCCAGCAGCTTAAGGGACAACTACGAGCAGTACTTC.

The V gene is TRBV9, the J gene TRBJ1-5; D is ambiguous. Germline V gives CDR1 SGDLS, CDR2 YYNGEE. CDR3 length: 14 amino acids. V lost 0 bases to trimming and J lost 2 bases, with 6 bases between them. CDR3 nucleotides: TGTGCCAGCAGCGTAGACCCGGGCAATCAGCCCCAGCATTTT. Translated: CASSVDPGNQPQHF.

This chain links TRBV27 with TRBJ2-7; TRBD1 might be the D (6 bases). Between the trimmed V and J ends, which lost 7 bases and 6 bases, there was a span of 10 bases. Germline lookup yields CDR1 MNHEY and CDR2 SMNVEV (reference sequence). The CDR3 loop spans 11 amino acids. As DNA, the CDR3 is TGTGCCAGCAATCTAGGGGGCGAGCAGTACTTC. Protein sequence: CASNLGGEQYF.

The chain has TRBV7-2 and TRBJ2-2, with TRBD1 matching over 11 bases. The length of the CDR3 is 15 residues. Germline assignment: CDR1 SGHTA and CDR2 FQGNSA. With V trimmed by 5 bases and J by 6 bases, 5 bases remained unmatched. CDR3 in amino acids: CASSLDRGRSGELFF. CDR3 sequence (DNA): TGTGCCAGCAGCCTGGACAGGGGGCGTTCCGGGGAGCTGTTTTTT.

Here the CDR3 reads CASSTTGGRQETQYF. DNA of the CDR3: TGTGCCAGCTCAACGACAGGGGGACGACAAGAGACCCAGTACTTC. The rearrangement uses TRBV18 and TRBJ2-5, with 9 bases matching TRBD1. The V segment lost 5 bases and the J segment 2 bases; nucleotides outside the gene matches: 6. The CDR3 runs to 15 residues. Germline V CDR1 and CDR2: KGHSH, LQKENI. The variable domain in full, completed from reference TRBV18 and TRBJ2-5, reads NAGVMQNPRHLVRRRGQEARLRCSPMKGHSHVYWYRQLPEEGLKFMVYLQKENIIDESGMPKERFSAEFPKEGPSILRIQQVVRGDSAAYFCASSTTGGRQETQYFGPGTRLLVL.

This clone is a singleton in its sample. This sequence joins TRBV6-1 and TRBJ1-5; 7 bases map to TRBD1. Germline loops: CDR1 MNHNS, CDR2 SASEGT. The V gene end was trimmed by 4 bases and the J gene end by 0 bases; junction bases not matched to a gene: 3. CDR3 length: 15 amino acids. In DNA, the CDR3 is TGTGCCAGCAGTGGGGACAGCTATAGCAATCAGCCCCAGCATTTT. Amino acids: CASSGDSYSNQPQHF.

V gene TRBV10-2 combines with J gene TRBJ2-2; D remains ambiguous. With 5 bases removed from V and 3 bases from J, the gap between germline ends came to 7 bases. The CDR3 spans 13 residues. Germline CDR1 is WSHSY and CDR2 is SAAADI. In nucleotides, the CDR3 is TGCGCCAGCAGTCAGGACGACACCGGGGAGCTGTTTTTT. It yields the protein CASSQDDTGELFF.

The chain has TRBV15 and TRBJ2-7; D may be TRBD1 (5 bases). Germline CDR1 LNHNV, CDR2 YYDKDF (reference sequence). This CDR3 has 16 residues. V dropped 1 base and J dropped 5 bases, with 18 bases sitting between them. CDR3 bases: TGTGCCACCAGCAGAGCCGTGGGGCAGGTGGCCCACGAGCAGTACTTC. Protein sequence: CATSRAVGQVAHEQYF.

This chain links TRBV7-2 with TRBJ1-1, with D possibly TRBD1 on 5 matching bases. Germline V gives CDR1 SGHTA, CDR2 FQGNSA. V was pared by 3 bases and J by 4 bases, with 12 bases between. This CDR3 is 14 amino acids long. CDR3 in amino acids: CASSLSGAGTEAFF. CDR3 nucleotides: TGTGCCAGCAGCTTGTCCGGGGCGGGCACTGAAGCTTTCTTT.

V is TRBV2 and J is TRBJ2-5; D is uncertain. This CDR3 contains 10 residues. Germline CDR1 SNHLY, CDR2 FYNNEI. The germline V and J ends were trimmed by 1 base and 6 bases, with 0 bases remaining between them. In DNA, the CDR3 is TGTGCCAGCAGTGAAGAGACCCAGTACTTC. Amino acids: CASSEETQYF.

The chain joins TRBV6-1 to TRBJ2-2; TRBD2 agrees at 8 bases. Trimming at V came to 6 bases and at J to 6 bases, leaving 9 bases not matched to a gene. Per the germline V gene, CDR1 is MNHNS and CDR2 is SASEGT. The CDR3 totals 15 residues. The CDR3 bases are TGTGCCAGCAGAGGGACTAGTGGACGTCCCGGGGAGCTGTTTTTT. The encoded protein is CASRGTSGRPGELFF.

This chain uses TRBV6-5 with TRBJ1-1, with 7 bases that match TRBD1. Germline values: CDR1 MNHEY, CDR2 SVGAGI. J lost 5 bases, V lost 5 bases, and 8 bases had no gene match. The CDR3 spans 14 residues. This chain's CDR3 is CASSRDRDGTEAFF. CDR3 coding DNA: TGTGCCAGCAGTCGAGACAGGGATGGGACTGAAGCTTTCTTT.

The sample holds one count of this clone. The chain has TRBV7-9 and TRBJ2-1; D might be TRBD2 (6 bases). Trimming took off 2 bases at V and 9 bases at J, with 17 bases between the two ends. The CDR3 covers 15 residues. Germline-derived CDR1 and CDR2 are SEHNR and FQNEAQ (reference sequence). The CDR3 DNA follows: TGTGCCAGCAGCTTAACGTACAGGCCGGAGGGTGAGCAGTTCTTC. Its protein product is CASSLTYRPEGEQFF. Complete variable domain (other parts from reference TRBV7-9 and TRBJ2-1): DTGVSQNPRHKITKRGQNVTFRCDPISEHNRLYWYRQTLGQGPEFLTYFQNEAQLEKSRLLSDRFSAERPKGSFSTLEIQRTEQGDSAMYLCASSLTYRPEGEQFFGPGTRLTVL.

This chain links TRBV7-3 with TRBJ2-3; D may be TRBD1 or TRBD2 (7 bases each). The CDR3 is 13 residues long. The germline V and J ends were trimmed by 9 bases and 1 base, with 11 bases remaining between them. From germline, CDR1 is SGHTA and CDR2 FQGTGA. The CDR3 here is CASGRGRTDTQYF. The DNA for the CDR3 is TGTGCCAGTGGGAGGGGGCGCACAGATACGCAGTATTTT.